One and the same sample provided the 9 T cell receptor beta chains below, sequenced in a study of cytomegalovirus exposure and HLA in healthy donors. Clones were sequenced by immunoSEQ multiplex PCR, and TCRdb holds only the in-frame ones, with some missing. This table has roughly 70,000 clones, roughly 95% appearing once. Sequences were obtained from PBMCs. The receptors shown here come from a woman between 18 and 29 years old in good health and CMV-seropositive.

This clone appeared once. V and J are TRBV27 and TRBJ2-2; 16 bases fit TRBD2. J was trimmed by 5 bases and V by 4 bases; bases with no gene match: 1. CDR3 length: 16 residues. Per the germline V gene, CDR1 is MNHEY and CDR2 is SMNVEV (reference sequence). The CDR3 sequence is CASSSGLAGGTGELFF. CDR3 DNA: TGTGCCAGCAGTTCGGGACTAGCGGGAGGGACCGGGGAGCTGTTTTTT.

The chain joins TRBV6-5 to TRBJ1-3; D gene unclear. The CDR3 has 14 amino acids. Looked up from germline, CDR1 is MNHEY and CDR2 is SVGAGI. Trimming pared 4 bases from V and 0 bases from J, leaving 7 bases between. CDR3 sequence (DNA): TGTGCCAGCAGTTTGGGCAGCTCTGGAAACACCATATATTTT. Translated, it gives CASSLGSSGNTIYF.

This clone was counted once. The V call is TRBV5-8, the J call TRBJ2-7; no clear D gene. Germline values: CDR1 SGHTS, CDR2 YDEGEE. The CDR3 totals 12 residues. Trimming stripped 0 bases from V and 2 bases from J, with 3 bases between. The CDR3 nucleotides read TGTGCCAGCAGCTTGGCCGCCTACGAGCAGTACTTC. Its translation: CASSLAAYEQYF.

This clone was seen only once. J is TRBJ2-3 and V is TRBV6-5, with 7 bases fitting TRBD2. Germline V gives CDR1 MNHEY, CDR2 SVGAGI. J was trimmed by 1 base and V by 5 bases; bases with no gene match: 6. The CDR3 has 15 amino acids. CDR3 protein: CASSPTRGGTDTQYF. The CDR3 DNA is TGTGCCAGCAGTCCGACTCGGGGGGGCACAGATACGCAGTATTTT.

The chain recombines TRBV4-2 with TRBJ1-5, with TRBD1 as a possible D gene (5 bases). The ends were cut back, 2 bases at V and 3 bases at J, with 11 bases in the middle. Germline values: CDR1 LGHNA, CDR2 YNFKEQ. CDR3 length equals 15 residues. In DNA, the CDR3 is TGTGCCAGCAGCCAATCCGACAGAACCAATCAGCCCCAGCATTTT. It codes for CASSQSDRTNQPQHF.

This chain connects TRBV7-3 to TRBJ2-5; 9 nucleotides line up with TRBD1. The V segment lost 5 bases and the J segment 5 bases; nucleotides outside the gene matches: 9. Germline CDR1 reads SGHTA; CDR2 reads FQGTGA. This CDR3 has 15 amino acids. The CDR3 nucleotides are TGTGCCAGCAGCCTTCATGCCGGGACAGGGGAGACCCAGTACTTC. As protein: CASSLHAGTGETQYF. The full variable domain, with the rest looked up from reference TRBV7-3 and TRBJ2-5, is GAGVSQTPSNKVTEKGKYVELRCDPISGHTALYWYRQSLGQGPEFLIYFQGTGAADDSGLPNDRFFAVRPEGSVSTLKIQRTERGDSAVYLCASSLHAGTGETQYFGPGTRLLVL.

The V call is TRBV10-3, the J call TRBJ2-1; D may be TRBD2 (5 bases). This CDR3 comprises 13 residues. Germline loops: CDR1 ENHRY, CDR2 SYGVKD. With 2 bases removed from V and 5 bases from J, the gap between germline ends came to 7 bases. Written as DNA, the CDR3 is TGTGCCATCAGTGAGGGACTCGACAATGAGCAGTTCTTC. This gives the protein CAISEGLDNEQFF.

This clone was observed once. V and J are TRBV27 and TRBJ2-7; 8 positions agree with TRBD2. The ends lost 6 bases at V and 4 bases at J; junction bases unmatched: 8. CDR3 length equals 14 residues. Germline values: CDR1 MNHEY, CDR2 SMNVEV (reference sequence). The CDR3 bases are TGTGCCAGCAGCTCCACGGGACTAGGGTACGAGCAGTACTTC. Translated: CASSSTGLGYEQYF.

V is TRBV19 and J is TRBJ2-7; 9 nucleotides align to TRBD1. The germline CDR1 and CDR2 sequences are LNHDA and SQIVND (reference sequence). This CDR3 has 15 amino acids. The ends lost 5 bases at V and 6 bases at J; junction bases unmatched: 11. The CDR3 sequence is CASSASGQGGFEQYF. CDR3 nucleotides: TGTGCCAGTAGTGCGTCGGGACAGGGCGGTTTCGAGCAGTACTTC.